One and the same sample provided the 32 T cell receptor beta chains below, sequenced in a study of T cells after yellow fever vaccination. TCRdb analysed the 5' RACE reads with MiXCR anew, one entry per CDR3 protein. The table records 310,000 or so distinct CDR3 sequences, about 6.9% of them present only once. The sample in question was PBMCs, obtained roughly 47 days after the first yellow fever vaccination. These TCRs come from a man aged 18 to 29 who received the YFV17D yellow fever vaccine.

The chain uses TRBV20-1 and TRBJ2-7; the D gene is possibly TRBD2 (6 bases). The germline V gene has CDR1 DFQATT and CDR2 SNEGSKA (reference sequence). Trimming pared 2 bases from V and 2 bases from J, leaving 13 bases between. This CDR3 region has 14 residues. CDR3 sequence: CSARNGGNPYEQYF. As DNA, the CDR3 is TGCAGTGCTAGAAACGGGGGAAATCCCTACGAGCAGTACTTC.

The gene calls are TRBV18 and TRBJ2-3; D not certain. The V end lost 4 bases, the J end lost 1 base, and 12 bases lay between the germline ends. Germline lookup yields CDR1 KGHSH and CDR2 LQKENI. This CDR3 has 15 amino acids. This CDR3 reads CASSRGPLGTDTQYF. DNA for the CDR3: TGTGCCAGCTCACGAGGACCCTTAGGCACAGATACGCAGTATTTT.

This clonotype showed up just a few times. This chain joins TRBV15 and TRBJ1-5, with D possibly TRBD1 on 5 matching bases. CDR3 length: 14 amino acids. Germline CDR1 and CDR2: LNHNV and YYDKDF (reference sequence). V gave up 3 bases and J gave up 1 base, with 7 bases separating them. The CDR3 protein is CATSRAGSNQPQHF. The CDR3 DNA reads TGTGCCACCAGCAGGGCAGGGAGCAATCAGCCCCAGCATTTT.

This clonotype was seen a handful of times. The chain links TRBV15 to TRBJ2-5, with 9 bases fitting TRBD2. This CDR3 is built from 18 residues. J was trimmed by 0 bases and V by 0 bases; bases with no gene match: 8. The germline gives CDR1 LNHNV, CDR2 YYDKDF (reference sequence). The chain's CDR3 is CATSRDKSGGKYQETQYF. CDR3 sequence (DNA): TGTGCCACCAGCAGAGATAAGAGCGGGGGGAAGTACCAAGAGACCCAGTACTTC.

This clonotype was counted only a few times. The gene calls are TRBV7-2 and TRBJ1-1, with 9 nucleotides matching TRBD1. This CDR3 is built from 13 residues. Germline V lookup: CDR1 SGHTA, CDR2 FQGNSA. After removal of 4 bases from V and 10 bases from J, the junction contained 7 bases not matched to a gene. For the CDR3, the DNA is TGTGCCAGCAGCTCCCGGACAGGGGAACGAGCTTTCTTT. This gives the protein CASSSRTGERAFF.

This clonotype was recorded a few times. The chain is built from TRBV4-1 and TRBJ1-1; D gene uncertain. Trimming stripped 0 bases from V and 6 bases from J, with 8 bases between. The CDR3 totals 13 residues. Germline V gives CDR1 MGHRA, CDR2 YSYEKL. The CDR3 nucleotides read TGCGCCAGCAGCCAAGATGGCTACGCTGAAGCTTTCTTT. It codes for CASSQDGYAEAFF.

This clonotype was seen many times. The V gene is TRBV9, the J gene TRBJ2-3; the D is unclear. V lost 5 bases and J 4 bases, leaving 8 bases between the germline ends. Per germline, CDR1 SGDLS and CDR2 YYNGEE. This CDR3 has 12 residues. CDR3 protein: CASSVGPDTQYF. CDR3 in DNA: TGTGCCAGCAGTGTCGGGCCAGATACGCAGTATTTT.

This clonotype was detected ten times or more. The gene calls are TRBV7-2 and TRBJ1-6; TRBD1 matches at 8 bases. The V and J ends lost 5 bases and 10 bases, in that order; junction bases with no gene match: 7. The CDR3 runs to 14 residues. CDR1 is SGHTA and CDR2 is FQGNSA in the germline V gene. DNA for the CDR3: TGTGCCAGCAGCGATCAGGGGGCTTCCTCACCCCTCCACTTT. Residues: CASSDQGASSPLHF.

This clonotype appeared many times. The CDR3 DNA reads as TGTGCCAGCAGTTACTCTAGGTTCCAAATGCAGTATTTT. Translating it yields CASSYSRFQMQYF. The rearrangement uses TRBV6-5 and TRBJ2-3; D uncertain. Germline V CDR1 and CDR2: MNHEY, SVGAGI. V was trimmed by 0 bases and J by 11 bases, leaving 12 bases between them. This CDR3 spans 13 amino acids.

This clonotype was counted only a few times. The chain is built from TRBV9 and TRBJ2-5; TRBD2 aligns across 7 bases. CDR1 and CDR2 (germline): SGDLS, YYNGEE. This CDR3 spans 14 amino acids. The ends lost 0 bases at V and 5 bases at J; junction bases unmatched: 4. The CDR3 sequence: CASSVELGGETQYF. For the CDR3, the DNA is TGTGCCAGCAGCGTAGAACTGGGAGGGGAGACCCAGTACTTC.

This clonotype was recorded at least ten times. The chain has TRBV13 and TRBJ1-1; no firm D call. This CDR3 region has 14 residues. Germline lookup yields CDR1 PRHDT and CDR2 FYEKMQ (reference sequence). With 2 bases removed from V and 1 base from J, the gap between germline ends came to 8 bases. The CDR3 DNA reads as TGTGCCAGCAGCTTACGACGGGGGAACACTGAAGCTTTCTTT. Protein: CASSLRRGNTEAFF.

This clonotype was seen more than once but under ten times. The chain carries TRBV6-1 and TRBJ2-7; 7 nucleotides agree with TRBD1. The CDR3 loop spans 14 amino acids. The J segment lost 3 bases and the V segment lost 4 bases, leaving 6 bases of the junction unmatched. Per germline, CDR1 MNHNS and CDR2 SASEGT. The CDR3 coding sequence is TGTGCCAGCAGTGCGACAGGGCTGGGCTACGAGCAGTACTTC. This gives the protein CASSATGLGYEQYF.

This clonotype was counted only a few times. The rearrangement uses TRBV12-3 or TRBV12-4 and TRBJ1-2; D gene uncertain. V lost 4 bases to trimming and J lost 8 bases, with 14 bases between them. CDR3 size: 13 residues. The CDR3 DNA sequence: TGTGCCAGCAGTTGGGTCCCCTATGGGGGCTACACCTTC. Its translation: CASSWVPYGGYTF.

The chain employs TRBV6-1 and TRBJ2-7; D uncertain. The CDR3 is 12 amino acids. Germline V lookup: CDR1 MNHNS, CDR2 SASEGT. The V and J ends lost 2 bases and 6 bases respectively, with 8 bases between them. CDR3 region: CASSESRTEQYF. CDR3 DNA: TGTGCCAGCAGTGAATCTAGGACCGAGCAGTACTTC.

This clonotype was seen more than once but under ten times. V gene TRBV19 combines with J gene TRBJ2-4; D is perhaps TRBD2 (6 bases). Germline CDR1 and CDR2: LNHDA and SQIVND (reference sequence). The CDR3 totals 15 residues. The V end lost 5 bases, the J end lost 3 bases, and 14 bases lay between the germline ends. The CDR3 sequence is CASSLRLVGKNIQYF. CDR3 sequence (DNA): TGTGCCAGTAGTCTCCGACTAGTCGGCAAAAACATTCAGTACTTC.

Only a few counts were recorded for this clonotype. CDR3 bases: TGTGCCAGCAGCCGTGTGTTAGGGTACACCGGGGAGCTGTTTTTT. Translating it yields CASSRVLGYTGELFF. V is TRBV7-2 and J is TRBJ2-2; no reliable D call. V was cut by 5 bases and J by 3 bases, with 13 bases left in between. The CDR3 is 15 residues long. The germline V gene encodes CDR1 SGHTA and CDR2 FQGNSA.

The chain is built from TRBV4-3 and TRBJ2-7; 11 bases line up with TRBD2. V was pared by 1 base and J by 3 bases, with 14 bases of the junction left unmatched. The length of the CDR3 is 19 residues. Per the germline V gene, CDR1 is LGHNA and CDR2 is YSLEER. In DNA form, the CDR3 reads TGCGCCAGCAGCCAAGGCCCCCCGGGACTAGCGGACTCCTTCTACGAGCAGTACTTC. The encoded protein is CASSQGPPGLADSFYEQYF.

Only a few counts were recorded for this clonotype. The V gene is TRBV9, the J gene TRBJ2-3; D not resolved. The CDR3 is 14 amino acids. Trimming left V 3 bases short and J 2 bases short, with 10 bases between. Germline V gene lookup returns CDR1 SGDLS and CDR2 YYNGEE. In DNA, the CDR3 is TGTGCCAGCAGCGACCGGTGGGACACAGATACGCAGTATTTT. Encoded protein: CASSDRWDTDTQYF.

This clonotype was counted a few times. The CDR3 DNA follows: TGTGCCAGCAGTTGGGACAGGGGTACAGATACGCAGTATTTT. Protein product: CASSWDRGTDTQYF. The genes are TRBV12-3 or TRBV12-4 and TRBJ2-3; 10 bases agree with TRBD1. CDR3 length: 14 amino acids. The J segment lost 3 bases and the V segment lost 4 bases, leaving 1 base of the junction unmatched.

This clonotype has only one observation. The rearrangement uses TRBV11-3 and TRBJ2-7; D remains ambiguous. The CDR3 loop spans 11 amino acids. Trimming removed 5 bases from V and 5 bases from J, with 7 bases in between. The germline gives CDR1 SGHNT, CDR2 YENEEA. The CDR3 DNA sequence: TGTGCCAGCAGCCCCTTTGACGAGCAGTACTTC. Translated: CASSPFDEQYF.

This clonotype came up many times. This chain uses TRBV4-2 with TRBJ2-7; 7 nucleotides agree with TRBD1. Germline V lookup: CDR1 LGHNA, CDR2 YNFKEQ. The CDR3 covers 13 residues. V lost 5 bases and J lost 2; bases outside the gene matches: 3. The CDR3 nucleotides are TGTGCCAGCAGCGCCGGGACAGCCTACGAGCAGTACTTC. Amino acids: CASSAGTAYEQYF.

The CDR3, as DNA: TGTGCCAGCAGTGTATGGAGCGGGGGATGGGGCACAGATACGCAGTATTTT. Encoded protein: CASSVWSGGWGTDTQYF. The chain is built from TRBV6-1 and TRBJ2-3; TRBD2 agrees at 8 bases. Looked up from germline, CDR1 is MNHNS and CDR2 is SASEGT. V shed 4 bases, J shed 1 base, and the junction held 10 bases outside the gene matches. The CDR3 loop spans 17 amino acids.

This clonotype showed up just a few times. The chain recombines TRBV4-3 with TRBJ2-1; 10 nucleotides agree with TRBD2. CDR1 is LGHNA, CDR2 YSLEER, per germline. The V and J ends lost 0 bases and 7 bases, in that order; junction bases with no gene match: 9. CDR3 length equals 17 residues. The DNA for the CDR3 is TGCGCCAGCAGCCAAGAATACAGCGGGGGGGCGAGGAATGAGCAGTTCTTC. It yields the protein CASSQEYSGGARNEQFF.

The genes are TRBV27 and TRBJ2-2; D may be TRBD1 (5 bases). V shed 8 bases and J shed 5 bases, with 15 bases lying between them. From germline, CDR1 is MNHEY and CDR2 SMNVEV (reference sequence). CDR3 length: 14 residues. CDR3 region: CASGYSDRTGELFF. CDR3 nucleotides: TGTGCCAGCGGCTACTCCGACAGAACCGGGGAGCTGTTTTTT.

This clonotype was counted many times. J is TRBJ2-2 and V is TRBV7-8; D remains unclear. This CDR3 is 15 amino acids long. The germline CDR1 and CDR2 sequences are SGHVS and FQNEAQ. V was pared by 8 bases and J by 1 base, with 14 bases between. The CDR3 loop is CASGMGRLNTGELFF. The CDR3 bases are TGTGCCAGCGGGATGGGCAGGTTGAACACCGGGGAGCTGTTTTTT.

This clonotype was seen ten or more times. The CDR3 sequence: CASSYPPGENSYEQYV. CDR3 sequence (DNA): TGTGCCAGCAGCTACCCTCCGGGGGAGAATAGCTACGAGCAGTACGTC. This chain links TRBV14 with TRBJ2-7; TRBD2 is a possible D gene (6 bases). CDR1 and CDR2 from the germline V gene are SGHDN and FVKESK. This CDR3 has 16 amino acids. Trimming stripped 5 bases from V and 3 bases from J, with 20 bases between.

This clonotype was detected only a few times. The chain combines TRBV9 with TRBJ2-6; a weak D match, TRBD2 (6 bases). Germline-derived CDR1 and CDR2 are SGDLS and YYNGEE. Trimming took 5 bases from V and 4 from J, leaving 13 bases between them. The CDR3 length is 15 residues. The CDR3 region has the DNA TGTGCCAGCAGTGAGGAGGGGTGGGGGGCCAACGTCCTGACTTTC. It encodes CASSEEGWGANVLTF.

Only a few counts were recorded for this clonotype. V gene TRBV15 combines with J gene TRBJ2-5; D gene ambiguous. Per germline, CDR1 LNHNV and CDR2 YYDKDF (reference sequence). V was shortened by 5 bases and J by 0 bases, with 10 bases between the two germline ends. There are 14 residues in the CDR3. CDR3 in amino acids: CATSFTTYQETQYF. The CDR3 bases are TGTGCCACCAGCTTTACCACGTACCAAGAGACCCAGTACTTC. Full variable domain (outside the CDR3, taken from reference TRBV15 and TRBJ2-5): DAMVIQNPRYQVTQFGKPVTLSCSQTLNHNVMYWYQQKSSQAPKLLFHYYDKDFNNEADTPDNFQSRRPNTSFCFLDIRSPGLGDTAMYLCATSFTTYQETQYFGPGTRLLVL.

This chain connects TRBV6-2 or TRBV6-3 to TRBJ2-7; the D is unclear. CDR1 MNHEY and CDR2 SVGEGT come from the germline V gene. This CDR3 spans 12 amino acids. Trimming pared 0 bases from V and 6 bases from J, leaving 6 bases between. For the CDR3, the DNA is TGTGCCAGCAGTTACTCGTACGTCGAGCAGTACGTC. Its protein product is CASSYSYVEQYV.

This clonotype was detected a few times. The rearrangement links TRBV6-1 to TRBJ2-1; 11 bases are a match to TRBD2. V shed 6 bases and J 8 bases; nucleotides not matched to a gene: 12. This CDR3 region has 16 residues. Germline lookup yields CDR1 MNHNS and CDR2 SASEGT. The CDR3 reads CASRERVAGGPDEQFF. In DNA, the CDR3 is TGTGCCAGCAGAGAAAGGGTAGCGGGGGGGCCAGATGAGCAGTTCTTC.

The chain carries TRBV6-1 and TRBJ2-1; the match to TRBD2 covers 12 bases. The V gene end was trimmed by 2 bases and the J gene end by 7 bases; junction bases not matched to a gene: 3. Looked up from germline, CDR1 is MNHNS and CDR2 is SASEGT. CDR3 length: 15 residues. CDR3 sequence: CASSEKTSGGNEQFF. The CDR3 DNA is TGTGCCAGCAGTGAAAAGACTAGCGGGGGAAATGAGCAGTTCTTC.

At least ten counts were recorded for this clonotype. The chain carries TRBV27 and TRBJ2-7; D is ambiguous. The CDR3 contains 15 residues. The V and J ends lost 2 bases and 4 bases respectively, with 15 bases between them. From germline, CDR1 is MNHEY and CDR2 SMNVEV (reference sequence). Written as DNA, the CDR3 is TGTGCCAGCAGTTTAATACCGGGCCTGGTGTACGAGCAGTACTTC. Amino acids: CASSLIPGLVYEQYF.